Each of the 11 T cell receptor beta chains below was sequenced from the same sample in a study of neurological immune-mediated disorders. Time point: technical triplicate 3. MiXCR was run by TCRdb on the 5' RACE reads, yielding one entry per CDR3 protein. The table includes tens of thousands of distinct CDR3 sequences, 20% to 25% detected once. The source material was PBMCs. These receptors came from a man aged 60 to 75 with HTLV-1-associated myelopathy (HAM/TSP).

This clonotype has ten or more counts. CDR3 in DNA: TGCGCCAGCAGCTTACACGGCGCTTCGAACACTGAAGCTTTCTTT. This encodes CASSLHGASNTEAFF. The chain has TRBV5-1 and TRBJ1-1; D ambiguous. The CDR3 runs 15 residues. Germline V CDR1 and CDR2: SGHRS, YFSETQ. Trimming pared 2 bases from V and 1 base from J, leaving 12 bases between.

In its sample, this clonotype was seen many times. This rearrangement joins TRBV7-9 to TRBJ2-2; 10 bases align to TRBD1. The V gene end was trimmed by 5 bases and the J gene end by 5 bases; junction bases not matched to a gene: 5. The CDR3 has 15 residues. The germline gives CDR1 SEHNR, CDR2 FQNEAQ (reference sequence). CDR3 nucleotide sequence: TGTGCCAGCAGCCGTGACAGGGGGCCGACCGGGGAGCTGTTTTTT. It is translated as CASSRDRGPTGELFF.

This clonotype was found once. This sequence joins TRBV20-1 and TRBJ1-2; D gene unclear. Germline V gives CDR1 DFQATT, CDR2 SNEGSKA (reference sequence). The CDR3 has 14 residues. The germline V and J ends were trimmed by 0 bases and 0 bases, with 8 bases remaining between them. The CDR3 sequence: CSARDTATNYGYTF. The CDR3 DNA follows: TGCAGTGCTAGAGATACAGCCACTAACTATGGCTACACCTTC.

This clonotype came up a few times. The chain combines TRBV11-3 with TRBJ2-1; D tentatively fits TRBD1 or TRBD2 (5 bases each). The length of the CDR3 is 13 residues. V lost 6 bases to trimming and J lost 8 bases, with 14 bases between them. Per the germline V gene, CDR1 is SGHNT and CDR2 is YENEEA. DNA for the CDR3: TGTGCCAGCAGGGAAGAGGGGAGCGATGAGCAGTTCTTC. It yields the protein CASREEGSDEQFF.

Many counts were recorded for this clonotype. This chain links TRBV25-1 with TRBJ1-1; no definite D call. Germline CDR1 MGHDK, CDR2 SYGVNS. V shed 1 base and J shed 1 base, with 13 bases lying between them. The CDR3 totals 16 residues. CDR3 protein: CASSESGTRENTEAFF. In DNA form, the CDR3 reads TGTGCCAGCAGTGAATCTGGCACGAGGGAGAACACTGAAGCTTTCTTT.

This clonotype was picked up many times. The rearrangement links TRBV5-1 to TRBJ2-7; unclear D gene. CDR1 is SGHRS and CDR2 is YFSETQ in the germline V gene. The V gene lost 0 bases and the J gene lost 7 bases, with 11 bases spanning the gap. This CDR3 is 13 amino acids long. The CDR3 is CASSLDSPGEQYF. The CDR3 nucleotides are TGCGCCAGCAGCTTGGATTCCCCCGGGGAGCAGTACTTC.

This clonotype was counted at least ten times. The V and J genes are TRBV12-3 or TRBV12-4 and TRBJ1-3, with unresolved D. This CDR3 spans 14 amino acids. The V end was cut by 4 bases, the J end by 2 bases, with 9 bases between. The CDR3 region is CASSSDGPGNTIYF. CDR3 nucleotides: TGTGCCAGCAGTTCGGACGGACCTGGAAACACCATATATTTT.

This clonotype was observed many times. This sequence joins TRBV15 and TRBJ2-7; D is uncertain. This CDR3 has 13 amino acids. Trimming cost V 0 bases and J 4 bases, with 7 bases left between them. Germline CDR1 and CDR2: LNHNV and YYDKDF (reference sequence). The chain's CDR3 is CATSRDKGYEQYF. In DNA form, the CDR3 reads TGTGCCACCAGCAGAGATAAAGGATACGAGCAGTACTTC.

In this sample, this clonotype turned up many times. V is TRBV7-9 and J is TRBJ1-4; D is possibly TRBD1 (5 bases). This CDR3 comprises 17 residues. Germline V CDR1 and CDR2: SEHNR, FQNEAQ (reference sequence). Trimming left V 6 bases short and J 0 bases short, with 17 bases between. The CDR3 loop reads CASSLTGTVPTNEKLFF. For the CDR3, the DNA is TGTGCCAGCAGTCTCACCGGGACGGTTCCAACTAATGAAAAACTGTTTTTT.

In its sample, this clonotype was seen many times. The chain couples TRBV5-1 to TRBJ1-1; D remains ambiguous. Trimming took off 0 bases at V and 1 base at J, with 7 bases between the two ends. This CDR3 contains 14 residues. The germline V gene has CDR1 SGHRS and CDR2 YFSETQ. CDR3 loop: CASSLDRPNTEAFF. The CDR3 DNA reads TGCGCCAGCAGCTTGGACCGGCCGAACACTGAAGCTTTCTTT.

This clonotype was detected many times. The chain combines TRBV6-1 with TRBJ2-1; 8 positions agree with TRBD2. The CDR3 runs 12 residues. CDR1 is MNHNS, CDR2 SASEGT, per germline. The V gene end was trimmed by 9 bases and the J gene end by 7 bases; junction bases not matched to a gene: 5. The CDR3 loop is CASAGLVNEQFF. As DNA, the CDR3 is TGTGCCAGTGCGGGACTAGTAAATGAGCAGTTCTTC.